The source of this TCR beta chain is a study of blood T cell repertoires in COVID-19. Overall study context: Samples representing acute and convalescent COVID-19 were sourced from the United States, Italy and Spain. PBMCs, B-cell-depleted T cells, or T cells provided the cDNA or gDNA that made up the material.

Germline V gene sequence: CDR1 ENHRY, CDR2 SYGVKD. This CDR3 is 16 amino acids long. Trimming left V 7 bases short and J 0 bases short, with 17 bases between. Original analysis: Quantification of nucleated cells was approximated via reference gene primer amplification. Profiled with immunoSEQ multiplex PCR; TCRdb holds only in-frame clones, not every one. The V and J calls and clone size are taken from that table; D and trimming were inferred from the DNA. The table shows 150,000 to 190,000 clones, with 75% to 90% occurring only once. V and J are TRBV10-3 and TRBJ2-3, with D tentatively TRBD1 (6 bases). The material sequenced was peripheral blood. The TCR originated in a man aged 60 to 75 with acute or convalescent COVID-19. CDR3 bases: TGTGCCATCAAACGAGGGGGACGTACTAGCACAGATACGCAGTATTTT. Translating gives CAIKRGGRTSTDTQYF.